The rows below give T cell receptor beta chains drawn from one sample of a study of beta chain features in type 1 diabetes. The method was immunoSEQ multiplex PCR; TCRdb's version includes in-frame clones alone and lacks a portion of them. The sample lists more than 250,000 clones; roughly 21% were seen once. Sequencing was carried out using naive CD4+ T cells from blood. The receptors shown here come from a woman between 40 and 50 years old with type 1 diabetes. CDR3s include the opening cysteine and the closing phenylalanine or tryptophan. Fields, in order: clone size, D gene, V gene, J gene, CDR3 protein, CDR3 DNA. A D gene is named only where the DNA matches it firmly. For some rows the clone size is stated as once, few or many, or as a class when expanded; others skip it.

abundance: NA; d_gene: NA; v_gene: TRBV9; j_gene: TRBJ1-1; CDR3aa: CASSGTSRAGFFTEAFF; CDR3nt: TGTGCCAGCAGCGGGACTTCTCGCGCGGGGTTTTTCACTGAAGCTTTCTTT
abundance: NA; d_gene: NA; v_gene: TRBV4-1; j_gene: TRBJ2-7; CDR3aa: CASSQEVGHTYEQYF; CDR3nt: TGCGCCAGCAGCCAAGAAGTGGGACATACCTACGAGCAGTACTTC
abundance: NA; d_gene: TRBD1; v_gene: TRBV7-2; j_gene: TRBJ1-6; CDR3aa: CASSLAGTGPPSVALHF; CDR3nt: TGTGCCAGCAGCTTAGCTGGGACAGGCCCGCCATCGGTAGCCCTCCACTTT
abundance: NA; d_gene: NA; v_gene: TRBV6-6; j_gene: TRBJ1-1; CDR3aa: CASSYGQNTEAFF; CDR3nt: TGTGCCAGCAGTTACGGCCAGAACACTGAAGCTTTCTTT
abundance: NA; d_gene: TRBD2; v_gene: TRBV4-1; j_gene: TRBJ2-5; CDR3aa: CASSQDGLAAQETQYF; CDR3nt: TGCGCCAGCAGCCAAGATGGGCTAGCGGCACAAGAGACCCAGTACTTC
abundance: few; d_gene: TRBD1; v_gene: TRBV29-1; j_gene: TRBJ2-5; CDR3aa: CSVERDRGGETQYF; CDR3nt: TGCAGCGTTGAAAGGGACAGGGGGGGAGAGACCCAGTACTTC
abundance: NA; d_gene: NA; v_gene: TRBV4-2; j_gene: TRBJ1-3; CDR3aa: CASSQEARSTGNTIYF; CDR3nt: TGTGCCAGCAGCCAAGAGGCCAGGTCCACTGGAAACACCATATATTTT
abundance: once; d_gene: NA; v_gene: TRBV9; j_gene: TRBJ2-3; CDR3aa: CASSVEGVDTQYF; CDR3nt: TGTGCCAGCAGCGTAGAGGGGGTAGATACGCAGTATTTT
abundance: once; d_gene: NA; v_gene: TRBV6-5; j_gene: TRBJ2-7; CDR3aa: CASSYARDGSYEQYF; CDR3nt: TGTGCCAGCAGCTACGCGCGGGACGGCTCCTACGAGCAGTACTTC
abundance: NA; d_gene: TRBD1; v_gene: TRBV27; j_gene: TRBJ1-2; CDR3aa: CASSRQGAAGGYTF; CDR3nt: TGTGCCAGCAGTCGACAGGGGGCTGCGGGGGGCTACACCTTC
abundance: few; d_gene: NA; v_gene: TRBV7-9; j_gene: TRBJ1-3; CDR3aa: CASGGGGDTIYF; CDR3nt: TGTGCCAGCGGCGGAGGAGGAGACACCATATATTTT
abundance: NA; d_gene: TRBD1; v_gene: TRBV5-1; j_gene: TRBJ1-1; CDR3aa: CASSLEGQGSEAFF; CDR3nt: TGCGCCAGCAGCTTGGAGGGACAGGGGTCCGAAGCTTTCTTT
abundance: NA; d_gene: NA; v_gene: TRBV6-5; j_gene: TRBJ2-7; CDR3aa: CASSYPDSRGYEQYF; CDR3nt: TGTGCCAGCAGTTACCCGGACAGCCGAGGCTACGAGCAGTACTTC
abundance: NA; d_gene: NA; v_gene: TRBV6-5; j_gene: TRBJ2-1; CDR3aa: CASSSPSYEQFF; CDR3nt: TGTGCCAGCAGTTCCCCCAGTTATGAGCAGTTCTTC
abundance: few; d_gene: NA; v_gene: TRBV29-1; j_gene: TRBJ2-5; CDR3aa: CSVAGRLVVETQYF; CDR3nt: TGCAGCGTTGCTGGGCGACTAGTCGTGGAGACCCAGTACTTC
abundance: NA; d_gene: TRBD1; v_gene: TRBV29-1; j_gene: TRBJ1-1; CDR3aa: CSVEDRGTGETEAFF; CDR3nt: TGCAGCGTTGAAGATCGGGGGACAGGGGAGACTGAAGCTTTCTTT
abundance: few; d_gene: NA; v_gene: TRBV6-5; j_gene: TRBJ1-2; CDR3aa: CASSYNSNYGYTF; CDR3nt: TGTGCCAGCAGTTACAACAGCAACTATGGCTACACCTTC
abundance: NA; d_gene: TRBD1; v_gene: TRBV2; j_gene: TRBJ1-2; CDR3aa: CASDTGAVYGYTF; CDR3nt: TGTGCCAGCGATACAGGGGCTGTCTATGGCTACACCTTC
abundance: few; d_gene: TRBD1; v_gene: TRBV7-2; j_gene: TRBJ2-7; CDR3aa: CASSLEAGGNYEQYF; CDR3nt: TGTGCCAGCAGCTTAGAGGCAGGGGGCAACTACGAGCAGTACTTC
abundance: NA; d_gene: NA; v_gene: TRBV30; j_gene: TRBJ2-7; CDR3aa: CAWVGLMGTEQYF; CDR3nt: TGTGCCTGGGTGGGACTGATGGGCACGGAGCAGTACTTC
abundance: few; d_gene: TRBD1; v_gene: TRBV5-1; j_gene: TRBJ1-5; CDR3aa: CASSPGTGGSNQPQHF; CDR3nt: TGCGCCAGCAGCCCGGGGACAGGGGGTAGCAATCAGCCCCAGCATTTT